The entry below describes one T cell receptor (beta chain). Its antigen is still unknown. These data belong to a study of blood T cells in healthy people across ages. V shed 5 bases and J shed 0 bases, with 14 bases lying between them. This CDR3 is built from 16 residues. Germline CDR1 reads SGHRS; CDR2 reads YFSETQ. Points from the study as a whole: Estimates of diversity drawn from one million T cells were considered underestimates. CMV status of donors was unknown, possibly confounding expanded clonotype changes.

Then a second PCR, running roughly 7 to 11 cycles, was carried out with a sample-barcoded 5' primer and a J-beta primer mix. One entry per CDR3 protein results from TCRdb running MiXCR on the 5' RACE reads. The table has about 1.5 million distinct CDR3 sequences, 42% seen once; the top ten hold under 8%. The chain joins TRBV5-1 to TRBJ1-4; possible D gene TRBD1, 6 bases. This TCR came from a woman between 18 and 30 years old in good health. The sample was blood. CDR3 residues: CASSPGGHATNEKLFF. The DNA for the CDR3 is TGCGCCAGCAGTCCGGGGGGCCATGCAACTAATGAAAAACTGTTTTTT. Full variable domain (rest looked up from reference TRBV5-1 and TRBJ1-4): KAGVTQTPRYLIKTRGQQVTLSCSPISGHRSVSWYQQTPGQGLQFLFEYFSETQRNKGNFPGRFSGRQFSNSRSEMNVSTLELGDSALYLCASSPGGHATNEKLFFGSGTQLSVL.